This passage covers 17 T cell receptor beta chains from one sample sequenced in a study of OX40 agonist ivuxolimab in advanced cancers. This table comes from immunoSEQ multiplex PCR, and its TCRdb copy is limited to in-frame clones, with some not included. The table has 30,000 to 45,000 clones, about 87% seen once. The source was CD4+ or CD8+ T cells sorted from blood, collected in a trial of the OX40 agonist ivuxolimab. Receptor source: an adult with an advanced solid tumor such as melanoma, head and neck, liver or kidney cancer.

The gene calls are TRBV6-1 and TRBJ2-2, with D unresolved. Germline CDR1 reads MNHNS; CDR2 reads SASEGT. This CDR3 is built from 15 residues. The V gene lost 0 bases and the J gene lost 6 bases, with 11 bases spanning the gap. CDR3 sequence reads: CASSEAYPESGELFF. CDR3 in DNA: TGTGCCAGCAGTGAAGCGTATCCGGAGTCCGGGGAGCTGTTTTTT.

The table lists this clone with a count of one. This chain connects TRBV28 to TRBJ2-5, with D perhaps matching TRBD2 (5 bases). From germline, CDR1 is MDHEN and CDR2 SYDVKM. There are 14 residues in the CDR3. V was shortened by 4 bases and J by 2 bases, with 11 bases between the two germline ends. The chain's CDR3 is CASSSRTGQETQYF. The CDR3 nucleotides read TGTGCCAGCAGTTCCAGGACGGGGCAAGAGACCCAGTACTTC.

The gene calls are TRBV15 and TRBJ1-1, with TRBD1 as a possible D gene (5 bases). V was pared by 5 bases and J by 5 bases, with 12 bases between. CDR1 and CDR2 (germline): LNHNV, YYDKDF (reference sequence). There are 13 residues in the CDR3. In DNA, the CDR3 is TGTGCCACCAGCCATAGTAGGGGAACTGAAGCTTTCTTT. This sequence encodes CATSHSRGTEAFF.

CDR3 in DNA: TGCGCCAGCAGCCAAACTAGCGGGAGGGCCTCGGGGGCCAACGTCCTGACTTTC. This sequence encodes CASSQTSGRASGANVLTF. V and J are TRBV4-1 and TRBJ2-6, with TRBD2 matching 13 bases. Trimming took 2 bases from V and 4 from J; bases not matched to a gene: 5. This CDR3 has 18 residues. Germline CDR1 is MGHRA and CDR2 is YSYEKL.

The chain combines TRBV7-2 with TRBJ2-3, with TRBD1 matching 10 bases. The V and J ends lost 4 bases and 4 bases, in that order; junction bases with no gene match: 2. The germline V gene has CDR1 SGHTA and CDR2 FQGNSA. The CDR3 extends over 14 amino acids. For the CDR3, the DNA is TGTGCCAGCAGCTCCGGGACAGGGGCAGATACGCAGTATTTT. The encoded protein is CASSSGTGADTQYF.

The rearrangement links TRBV4-1 to TRBJ2-1, with D maybe TRBD2 (7 bases). The V end was cut by 4 bases, the J end by 2 bases, with 15 bases between. This CDR3 has 16 amino acids. Per germline, CDR1 MGHRA and CDR2 YSYEKL. CDR3 DNA: TGCGCCAGCAGCCGACCGGGGGGCAGTACCTACAATGAGCAGTTCTTC. It yields the protein CASSRPGGSTYNEQFF.

This clone appeared once. This chain links TRBV2 with TRBJ2-7; D perhaps matches TRBD2 (6 bases). Germline CDR1 reads SNHLY; CDR2 reads FYNNEI. Trimming took off 1 base at V and 3 bases at J, with 16 bases between the two ends. This CDR3 is 16 amino acids long. The CDR3 nucleotides read TGTGCCAGCAGTGAAGGCCGGGACTGGCCGGGCTACGAGCAGTACTTC. Amino acid sequence: CASSEGRDWPGYEQYF.

This clone was recorded once. The V and J genes are TRBV7-8 and TRBJ2-2, with 8 bases aligning to TRBD2. The V gene's germline CDR1 is SGHVS and CDR2 FQNEAQ. The CDR3 length is 14 residues. Germline trimming cut 7 bases from V and 5 bases from J; bases unmatched to any gene: 6. For the CDR3, the DNA is TGTGCCAGCAAGGTGCGGGGGGCAACCGGGGAGCTGTTTTTT. Protein: CASKVRGATGELFF.

This clone appeared a single time. The V gene is TRBV6-6, the J gene TRBJ2-7; D is ambiguous. Per germline, CDR1 MNHNY and CDR2 SVGAGI (reference sequence). The V and J ends lost 4 bases and 2 bases respectively, with 9 bases between them. The CDR3 contains 13 residues. This chain's CDR3 is CASSSEGTYEQYF. As DNA, the CDR3 is TGTGCCAGCAGTTCCGAAGGGACCTACGAGCAGTACTTC.

The chain recombines TRBV13 with TRBJ1-2; 8 positions match TRBD1. The CDR3 covers 16 residues. The ends lost 2 bases at V and 3 bases at J; junction bases unmatched: 8. Germline loops: CDR1 PRHDT, CDR2 FYEKMQ (reference sequence). The CDR3 loop reads CASSLLVVDRDYGYTF. The CDR3 DNA is TGTGCCAGCAGCTTATTAGTTGTGGACAGGGACTATGGCTACACCTTC.

The rearrangement joins TRBV2 to TRBJ1-1; D remains ambiguous. The V end lost 7 bases, the J end lost 10 bases, and 16 bases lay between the germline ends. Germline V lookup: CDR1 SNHLY, CDR2 FYNNEI. The CDR3 has 12 amino acids. The DNA of the CDR3 is TGTGCCAGCACCCTTGAGTGGGTAGGAGCTTTCTTT. This gives the protein CASTLEWVGAFF. The variable domain in full, with the rest retrieved from reference TRBV2 and TRBJ1-1, is EPEVTQTPSHQVTQMGQEVILRCVPISNHLYFYWYRQILGQKVEFLVSFYNNEISEKSEIFDDQFSVERPDGSNFTLKIRSTKLEDSAMYFCASTLEWVGAFFGQGTRLTVV.

In this sample, this clone turned up once. The chain combines TRBV19 with TRBJ2-1, with 10 positions matching TRBD2. V dropped 5 bases and J dropped 3; count of bases not matched to a gene: 4. The CDR3 has 15 amino acids. Per the germline V gene, CDR1 is LNHDA and CDR2 is SQIVND (reference sequence). CDR3: CASSQAGGDYNEQFF. CDR3 bases: TGTGCCAGTAGTCAAGCGGGAGGGGACTACAATGAGCAGTTCTTC.

This clone was picked up one time. The chain couples TRBV4-1 to TRBJ2-5, with D perhaps TRBD1 (6 bases). Germline V gene data show CDR1 as MGHRA and CDR2 as YSYEKL. V shed 4 bases and J shed 5 bases, with 14 bases lying between them. The CDR3 runs to 14 residues. The CDR3 nucleotides are TGCGCCAGCAGCCTACAGGGAGCCTCGGAGACCCAGTACTTC. This translates into CASSLQGASETQYF.

This sequence joins TRBV21-1 and TRBJ2-5; the D call of TRBD1 is as the table states it, not checked on the DNA. TRBV21-1 is shown as a pseudogene. The CDR3 consists of 17 residues. CDR3 nucleotides: TGTGCCAGCACCCAGTTCGACACTCGCCTCAATTGGGAGACCCAGTACTTC. Translating gives CASTQFDTRLNWETQYF.

The chain couples TRBV19 to TRBJ1-1, with a tentative D call TRBD1 (5 bases). Trimming took off 5 bases at V and 3 bases at J, with 10 bases between the two ends. The CDR3 is 13 residues long. Germline V gene data show CDR1 as LNHDA and CDR2 as SQIVND (reference sequence). The CDR3 bases are TGTGCCAGTAGTCTTGTGGGGGACACTGAAGCTTTCTTT. Amino acids: CASSLVGDTEAFF.

This clone showed up just once. The chain employs TRBV30 and TRBJ2-3; D is unresolved. Germline V CDR1 and CDR2: GTSNPN, SVGIG (reference sequence). This CDR3 comprises 13 residues. The V gene lost 4 bases and the J gene lost 5 bases, with 13 bases spanning the gap. This chain's CDR3 is CAWNLQPKDTQYF. As DNA, the CDR3 is TGTGCCTGGAACTTACAGCCCAAAGATACGCAGTATTTT.

CDR3 amino acids: CASSSLTYQETQYF. The CDR3 DNA sequence: TGTGCCAGCAGCTCCTTGACGTACCAAGAGACCCAGTACTTC. V usage is TRBV14 and J usage is TRBJ2-5; D unclear. This CDR3 has 14 residues. From germline, CDR1 is SGHDN and CDR2 FVKESK. With 5 bases removed from V and 0 bases from J, the gap between germline ends came to 10 bases.